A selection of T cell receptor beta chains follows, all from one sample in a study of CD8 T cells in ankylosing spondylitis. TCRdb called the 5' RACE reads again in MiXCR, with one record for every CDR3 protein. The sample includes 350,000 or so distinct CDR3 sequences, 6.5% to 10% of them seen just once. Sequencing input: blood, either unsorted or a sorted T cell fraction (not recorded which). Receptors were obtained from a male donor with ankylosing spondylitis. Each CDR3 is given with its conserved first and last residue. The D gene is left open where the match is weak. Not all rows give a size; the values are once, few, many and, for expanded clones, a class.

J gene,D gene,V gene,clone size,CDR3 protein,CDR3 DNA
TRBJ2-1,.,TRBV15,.,CATSRVDEQFF,TGTGCCACCAGCAGAGTCGACGAGCAGTTCTTC
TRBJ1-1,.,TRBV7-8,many,CASSLARRAEAFF,TGTGCCAGCAGCTTAGCGCGCCGGGCTGAAGCTTTCTTT
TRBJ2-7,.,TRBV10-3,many,CAISESNGLKSYEQYF,TGTGCCATCAGTGAGTCGAATGGACTAAAGTCCTACGAGCAGTACTTC
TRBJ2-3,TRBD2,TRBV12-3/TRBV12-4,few,CASSDMTSGSTDTQYF,TGTGCCAGCAGTGACATGACTAGCGGGAGTACAGATACGCAGTATTTT
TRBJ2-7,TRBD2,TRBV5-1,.,CASSFLAGDEQYF,TGCGCCAGCAGCTTTTTAGCGGGAGACGAGCAGTACTTC
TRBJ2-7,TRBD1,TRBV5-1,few,CASSLIGQESYEQYF,TGCGCCAGCAGCTTGATTGGACAGGAATCCTACGAGCAGTACTTC
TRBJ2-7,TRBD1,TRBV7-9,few,CASSLPGTVDEQYF,TGTGCCAGCAGCTTACCCGGGACAGTCGACGAGCAGTACTTC
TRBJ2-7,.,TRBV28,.,CASSLLTDSHEQYF,TGTGCCAGCAGTTTATTAACAGACTCCCACGAGCAGTACTTC
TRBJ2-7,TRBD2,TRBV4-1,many,CASSQVAGGYEQYF,TGCGCCAGCAGCCAAGTAGCGGGAGGCTACGAGCAGTACTTC
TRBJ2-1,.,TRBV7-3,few,CASSPRGTSGVPYNEQFF,TGTGCCAGCAGCCCCAGGGGTACCAGCGGTGTACCCTACAATGAGCAGTTCTTC
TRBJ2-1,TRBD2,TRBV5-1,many,CASSLGREEQFF,TGCGCCAGCAGCTTGGGGCGGGAGGAGCAGTTCTTC
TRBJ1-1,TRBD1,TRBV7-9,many,CASSRQGELATEAFF,TGTGCCAGCAGCCGACAGGGCGAGTTGGCCACTGAAGCTTTCTTT
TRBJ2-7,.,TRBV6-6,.,CASSYRVWGEQYF,TGTGCCAGCAGTTACAGGGTTTGGGGCGAGCAGTACTTC
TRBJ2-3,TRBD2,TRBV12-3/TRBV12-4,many,CASSLLAGEGTDTQYF,TGTGCCAGCAGTTTGCTAGCGGGAGAGGGTACAGATACGCAGTATTTT
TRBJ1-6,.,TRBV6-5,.,CASSYSRRADSPLHF,TGTGCCAGCAGTTACTCCCGCAGGGCGGATTCACCCCTCCACTTT
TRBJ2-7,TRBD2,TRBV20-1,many,CSASGGGGYEQYF,TGCAGTGCTAGTGGTGGGGGGGGTTACGAGCAGTACTTC
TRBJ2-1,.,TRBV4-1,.,CASSQDPGLDKQFF,TGCGCCAGCAGCCAAGATCCGGGGTTGGACAAGCAGTTCTTC
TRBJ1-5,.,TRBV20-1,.,CSARDPGFLDIFQPQHF,TGCAGTGCTAGAGATCCCGGCTTCTTGGACATTTTCCAGCCCCAGCATTTT
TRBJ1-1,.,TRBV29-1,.,CSVVVAGAGTEAFF,TGCAGCGTTGTGGTCGCAGGGGCTGGTACTGAAGCTTTCTTT
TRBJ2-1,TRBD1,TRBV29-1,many,CSVTGGYEQFF,TGCAGCGTGACAGGGGGCTATGAGCAGTTCTTC
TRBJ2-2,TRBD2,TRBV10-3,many,CAIRASGSLTGELFF,TGTGCCATCAGGGCTAGCGGGAGTCTCACCGGGGAGCTGTTTTTT
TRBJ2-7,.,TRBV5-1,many,CASSPPSSSYEQYF,TGCGCCAGCAGCCCACCGTCCTCGTCCTACGAGCAGTACTTC
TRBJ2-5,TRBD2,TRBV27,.,CASSLRTSGRKTQYF,TGTGCCAGCAGTTTAAGGACTAGCGGGAGGAAGACCCAGTACTTC
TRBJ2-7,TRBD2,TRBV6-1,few,CASRPPGGRYEQYF,TGTGCCAGCAGGCCCCCGGGGGGGAGGTACGAGCAGTACTTC
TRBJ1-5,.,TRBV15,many,CATSRASNQPQHF,TGTGCCACCAGCAGGGCCAGCAATCAGCCCCAGCATTTT
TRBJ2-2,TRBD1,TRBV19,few,CASLSQGALDTGELFF,TGTGCCAGTCTAAGCCAGGGGGCTTTGGACACCGGGGAGCTGTTTTTT
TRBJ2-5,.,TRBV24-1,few,CATSARRQETQYF,TGTGCCACCAGTGCTAGACGGCAAGAGACCCAGTACTTC
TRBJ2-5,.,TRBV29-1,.,CSVRQTSGETQYF,TGCAGCGTTAGGCAGACTAGTGGAGAGACCCAGTACTTC
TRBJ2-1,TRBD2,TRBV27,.,CASSLRLAGREQFF,TGTGCCAGCAGTTTAAGGCTAGCGGGACGCGAGCAGTTCTTC
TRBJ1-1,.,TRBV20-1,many,CSARRGGTEAFF,TGCAGTGCTAGACGCGGGGGCACTGAAGCTTTCTTT
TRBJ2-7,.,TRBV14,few,CASSQEWASSYEQYF,TGTGCCAGCAGCCAAGAATGGGCAAGCTCCTACGAGCAGTACTTC
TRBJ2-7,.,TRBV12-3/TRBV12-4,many,CASSLALIRGEQYF,TGTGCCAGCAGTTTAGCCCTGATCCGGGGCGAGCAGTACTTC
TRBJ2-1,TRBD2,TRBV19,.,CASSMNPRSGRAPEQFF,TGTGCCAGTAGTATGAACCCCCGGAGCGGGAGGGCTCCTGAGCAGTTCTTC